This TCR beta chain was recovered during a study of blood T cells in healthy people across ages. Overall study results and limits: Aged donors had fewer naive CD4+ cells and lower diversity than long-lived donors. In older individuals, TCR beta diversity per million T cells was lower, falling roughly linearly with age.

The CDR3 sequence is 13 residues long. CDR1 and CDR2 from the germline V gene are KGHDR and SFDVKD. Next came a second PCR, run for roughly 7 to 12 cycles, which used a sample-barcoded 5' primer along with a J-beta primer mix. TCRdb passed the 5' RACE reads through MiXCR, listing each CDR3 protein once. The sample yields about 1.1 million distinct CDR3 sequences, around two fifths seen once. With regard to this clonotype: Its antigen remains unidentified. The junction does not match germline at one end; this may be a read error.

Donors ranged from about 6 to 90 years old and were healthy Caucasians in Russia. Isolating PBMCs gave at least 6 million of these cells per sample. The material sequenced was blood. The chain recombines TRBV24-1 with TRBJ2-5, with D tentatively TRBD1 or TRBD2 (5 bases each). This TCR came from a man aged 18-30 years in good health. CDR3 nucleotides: TGTGCCACATACGCTGGGACGGGCAACGAGCAGCACTTC. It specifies CATYAGTGNEQHF.